The T cell receptor (beta chain) under discussion was sequenced for a study of T-cell memory formation after mild COVID-19. Study summary: Across donors, TCR clusters were largely donor specific.

This clonotype appeared a few times. The antigen is undetermined. V gave up 3 bases and J gave up 7 bases; unmatched junction bases: 5. The CDR3 runs to 14 residues. Per germline, CDR1 SGDLS and CDR2 YYNGEE. A 5'RACE reaction primed in the constant segment made cDNA libraries of TCR alpha and TCR beta, and these carried sample barcodes and UMIs. Via MiXCR, TCRdb re-called the 5' RACE reads, giving one row per CDR3 protein. Here the sample spans about half a million distinct CDR3 sequences, 15% to 20% being singletons. Notes on the study in general: There was no confirmation that second-wave clones peaking on day 37 were SARS-CoV-2 specific. Some clones that responded were present in memory (sampled pre-infection), which suggests cross-reactive memory joined.

Material: PBMCs or a T cell subset sorted from them (not recorded which). V usage is TRBV9 and J usage is TRBJ1-4, with 8 nucleotides matching TRBD1. This TCR came from an adult woman who had mild COVID-19 (a few samples of this study predate the infection). Cell type and time point are not known. In DNA, the CDR3 is TGTGCCAGCAGCGGTACAGGGGGTAGTGAAAAACTGTTTTTT. Protein: CASSGTGGSEKLFF.